The T cell receptor beta chain under discussion was sequenced for a study of T cell responses to AZD1222 COVID-19 vaccine. Study-wide points: Baseline testing showed seropositivity in only six or seven AZD1222 recipients. The donors showed a predominance of white British ancestry and of females, with possible underestimation of clonal diversity. The peak T cell response came first, and repertoires were sampled only after it. A rise in Spike-specific TCR breadth and depth followed two AZD1222 doses.

V was trimmed by 1 base and J by 6 bases, leaving 10 bases between them. Germline CDR1 SGHDN, CDR2 FVKESK. This CDR3 region has 13 residues. The data were produced by immunoSEQ multiplex PCR, yet TCRdb's version contains in-frame clones alone and is incomplete. Here the sample spans under 35,000 clones, about nine tenths being singletons. As to this clone: Its antigen is unidentified.

The TCR originated in an adult who received the AZD1222 COVID-19 vaccine. This specimen consisted of peripheral blood, obtained 28 days after the second AZD1222 dose. The chain is built from TRBV14 and TRBJ2-7; possibly TRBD2 for D (6 bases). This CDR3 reads CASSQVIGGEQYF. CDR3 DNA: TGTGCCAGCAGCCAAGTTATCGGGGGCGAGCAGTACTTC.